The 8 T cell receptor beta chains reported below all come from one sample, sequenced in a study of vaccination and CD4 T cells after COVID-19. Their recognized antigens are unknown. At the Johns Hopkins FTIC core, DNA taken from cultured CD4+ T cells was sequenced by way of the Oncomine TCR Beta short-read assay. Each CDR3 protein gets one entry after TCRdb re-called the PCR reads with MiXCR. The data hold tens of thousands of distinct CDR3 sequences, with roughly 58% observed a single time. The treatment here: approximately 9-day PBMC culture with coronavirus spike peptide pools or control peptides (ViraFEST assay). The material sequenced was CD4+ T cells from blood, cultured in vitro. These receptors originate from a human donor who had recovered from COVID-19.

The genes are TRBV7-2 and TRBJ2-7; D not resolved. V was pared by 4 bases and J by 7 bases, with 17 bases between. Per germline, CDR1 SGHTA and CDR2 FQGNSA. The CDR3 totals 14 residues. CDR3 in DNA: TGTGCCAGCAGCTCCGGGCGGCTTACCGGGGAGCAGTACTTC. This codes for CASSSGRLTGEQYF.

The chain is built from TRBV20-1 and TRBJ2-7; 11 nucleotides agree with TRBD2. Losses at the gene ends were 6 bases for V and 5 bases for J; bases not matched to a gene: 18. This CDR3 has 17 residues. Germline values: CDR1 DFQATT, CDR2 SNEGSKA (reference sequence). The DNA for the CDR3 is TGCAGTGCCGCCCGAATGACTACTAGCGGGGGTGTCCACGAGCAGTACTTC. Its protein is CSAARMTTSGGVHEQYF.

The chain combines TRBV6-1 with TRBJ1-1; D unresolved. Trimming removed 6 bases from V and 6 bases from J, with 17 bases in between. The CDR3 runs 14 residues. The germline gives CDR1 MNHNS, CDR2 SASEGT. CDR3 coding DNA: TGTGCCAGCAGCTTCGTAAGGGCGGCCGCTGAAGCTTTCTTT. Encoded protein: CASSFVRAAAEAFF.

The chain recombines TRBV20-1 with TRBJ2-3; TRBD2 agrees at 8 bases. V shed 3 bases, J shed 2 bases, and the junction held 7 bases outside the gene matches. Germline CDR1 and CDR2: DFQATT and SNEGSKA (reference sequence). The CDR3 sequence is 15 residues long. The CDR3 loop is CSASGSGGPTDTQYF. In DNA, the CDR3 is TGCAGTGCTAGTGGGAGCGGGGGACCCACAGATACGCAGTATTTT.

The chain's CDR3 is CSATTGEDQPQHF. The CDR3 nucleotides are TGCAGTGCCACCACAGGGGAAGACCAGCCCCAGCATTTT. V is TRBV20-1 and J is TRBJ1-5, with 7 positions matching TRBD1. After removal of 6 bases from V and 7 bases from J, the junction contained 9 bases not matched to a gene. This CDR3 comprises 13 residues. Germline loops: CDR1 DFQATT, CDR2 SNEGSKA (reference sequence).

The rearrangement joins TRBV7-2 to TRBJ2-3; D is possibly TRBD1 (6 bases). Germline lookup yields CDR1 SGHTA and CDR2 FQGNSA. The CDR3 covers 16 residues. Deletions cut 5 bases from V and 2 bases from J, with 17 bases between. In DNA form, the CDR3 reads TGTGCCAGCAGCCCGACTCTACAGGGCCTCACAGATACGCAGTATTTT. This gives the protein CASSPTLQGLTDTQYF. The whole variable domain, filled in from reference TRBV7-2 and TRBJ2-3, reads GAGVSQSPSNKVTEKGKDVELRCDPISGHTALYWYRQSLGQGLEFLIYFQGNSAPDKSGLPSDRFSAERTGGSVSTLTIQRTQQEDSAVYLCASSPTLQGLTDTQYFGPGTRLTVL.

This clonotype was observed a few times. The chain combines TRBV12-3 or TRBV12-4 with TRBJ1-6, with D perhaps TRBD1 (6 bases). V lost 6 bases to trimming and J lost 10 bases, with 16 bases between them. CDR3 length: 14 amino acids. The CDR3 DNA is TGTGCCAGCAGGCCACAGGGTCTGGCGTCACCCCTCCACTTT. Protein product: CASRPQGLASPLHF.

The CDR3 DNA reads as TGTGCCAGCAGTTTTATCTACACTGAAGCTTTCTTT. It yields the protein CASSFIYTEAFF. The rearrangement joins TRBV6-2 or TRBV6-3 to TRBJ1-1; D gene uncertain. The CDR3 contains 12 residues. Germline CDR1 and CDR2: MNHEY and SVGEGT. Trimming removed 4 bases from V and 3 bases from J, with 6 bases in between.